Listed below are T cell receptor beta chains from one sample, sequenced in a study of blood T cell repertoires in COVID-19. Using immunoSEQ multiplex PCR, the repertoire was profiled, and TCRdb retains in-frame clones only, with some absent. The table has a few hundred thousand clones, 85% to 90% seen once. Input material: peripheral blood. The receptors were sampled from a woman aged 55-69 years with COVID-19, enrolled during active disease. Both conserved end residues are trimmed from each CDR3.

TRBV2	TRBJ1-1	ASRADGGVMNTEAF
TRBV2	TRBJ1-3	ASSPQGAGNTIY
TRBV5-4	TRBJ1-6	ASSQRQASSAHSPLH
TRBV4-3	TRBJ1-2	ASSPTRVRNYGYT
TRBV6-4	TRBJ2-2	ASKLAVGAGELF
TRBV19	TRBJ2-2	ASSLLAGERGELF
TRBV12-3/TRBV12-4	TRBJ1-1	ASRGLTNTEAF
TRBV21-1	TRBJ2-1	ASANFNNEQF
TRBV7-7	TRBJ2-5	ASSLVYQGARTETQY
TRBV11-2	TRBJ2-5	ASSLAPGVETQY
TRBV5-6	TRBJ1-1	ASSLGSRGRVAAF
TRBV6-6	TRBJ1-1	ASFWHRRNTEAF
TRBV10-3	TRBJ1-5	AISERQVNQPQH
TRBV18	TRBJ1-1	ASSPISTEAF
TRBV6-2/TRBV6-3	TRBJ2-1	ASSYTSGGTRSSYNEQF
TRBV27	TRBJ2-7	ASSPNKDREQY
TRBV7-2	TRBJ1-5	ASSLGGGMINQPQH
TRBV2	TRBJ1-4	ASRTGPEEKLF
TRBV4-1	TRBJ1-2	ASSQGPGQGNGYT
TRBV7-2	TRBJ2-7	ASSLMTSVDEQY
TRBV23-1	TRBJ2-2	ASSQSWSPRGPDTGELF
TRBV18	TRBJ1-4	ASSRDRGNEKLF
TRBV5-1	TRBJ1-1	ASSFSGANSEAF
TRBV9	TRBJ2-2	ASNAGNTGELF
TRBV10-2	TRBJ1-2	ASSEPGQGMHGYT
TRBV9	TRBJ2-3	ASSAQYQGTAQRIDTQY
TRBV18	TRBJ2-5	ASSPNQGLGETQY
TRBV6-1	TRBJ2-5	ASSDRTDGETQY
TRBV10-3	TRBJ2-5	AISDLAGFETQY
TRBV7-3	TRBJ1-1	ASSSQQNTEAF
TRBV5-1	TRBJ1-6	ASSLMSPGYSPLH
TRBV19	TRBJ2-1	ASSPRGRVYNEQF
TRBV19	TRBJ1-6	ASSSRTGVNSPLH
TRBV6-5	TRBJ1-2	ASRPPTGGGYT
TRBV6-2/TRBV6-3	TRBJ1-6	ASSYARDRVNSYNSPLH
TRBV2	TRBJ2-4	ASSLQGPLQY
TRBV5-1	TRBJ1-4	ASSSSGLNEKLF
TRBV15	TRBJ1-5	ATSRVEGSNQPQH
TRBV7-9	TRBJ2-7	ASSLPDRGREQY
TRBV6-2/TRBV6-3	TRBJ2-1	ASSNSRTGNRREQF
TRBV10-2	TRBJ1-2	ASWTGDGYT
TRBV5-4	TRBJ1-2	ASSPPDRNYGYT
TRBV9	TRBJ1-1	ASNQGPMNTEAF
TRBV19	TRBJ2-5	ASSPETGTETQY
TRBV4-1	TRBJ2-7	ASSQGTPPYEQY
TRBV23-1	TRBJ2-2	ASSQLGQGDTGELF
TRBV6-5	TRBJ2-1	ASSWTSGAYNEQF
TRBV9	TRBJ2-5	ASSVSGTGMEETQY
TRBV6-1	TRBJ1-6	ASKTRENSPLH
TRBV14	TRBJ1-1	ASSPWGVNTEAF
TRBV4-3	TRBJ1-3	ASSQQTGGGNTIY
TRBV2	TRBJ1-2	ASSEALDRGLFYGYT
TRBV27	TRBJ1-1	ASRDRVVTEAF
TRBV7-2	TRBJ1-3	ASSVGGAGNTIY